This TCR beta chain originates from a study of cytomegalovirus exposure and HLA in healthy donors. Findings of the study overall: An ancestry cluster, one associated with Asian ancestry, reportedly showed fewer N-insertions than the roughly 670-donor mean in a later analysis.

PCR involved 60 Vbeta and 13 Jbeta primers. Sequenced by immunoSEQ multiplex PCR; TCRdb stores in-frame clones only, minus some. The sample has approximately 110,000 clones; more than 65% are singletons. Details on this clone: As yet, its antigen is unknown.

Germline V CDR1 and CDR2: ENHRY, SYGVKD. CDR3 length: 13 amino acids. V was pared by 6 bases and J by 4 bases, with 10 bases between. This chain connects TRBV10-3 to TRBJ2-1; no clear D gene. Input material: PBMCs. The receptor was derived from a human donor in good health. The CDR3 region is CAISPNEYNEQFF. As DNA, the CDR3 is TGTGCCATCAGCCCGAACGAGTACAATGAGCAGTTCTTC.